This T cell receptor (beta chain) was found in a study of post-analysis software for immune sequencing data. Study background: The patients showed relapsing-remitting, secondary progressive and progressive-relapsing multiple sclerosis courses.

CDR3 length equals 15 residues. Trimming removed 2 bases from V and 7 bases from J; junction bases left unmatched: 10. Germline V gene sequence: CDR1 MGHDK, CDR2 SYGVNS. Comment on this clonotype: What it binds is not known.

Findings of the study overall: Normalized Chao1 diversity was significantly reduced in patients versus controls. Samples sharing a preparation batch grouped tightly together when assessed by F measure. With TRBV5-6, TRBV5-1 and TRBV20-1 included, 5 or 6 TRBV segments were more frequent in patients than in controls.

Unique molecular identifiers were present in the TCR beta cDNA libraries. A population of about 0.9 to 10 million T cells gave rise to about half a million cDNA molecules. One entry per CDR3 protein, called by TCRdb with MiXCR from the PCR reads. The table shows about half a million distinct CDR3 sequences, with around a third occurring only once. V usage is TRBV25-1 and J usage is TRBJ2-5; 7 bases agree with TRBD2. Sequencing used blood. The TCR originated in a girl aged 2-17 years with multiple sclerosis. The DNA of the CDR3 is TGTGCCAGCAGTGAACTTATGGGCGGGGGAGTGACCCAGTACTTC. This codes for CASSELMGGGVTQYF.